The next 15 T cell receptor beta chains were all read from a single sample in a study of CD8+ T cells in alopecia areata. Reverse transcription of extracted RNA yielded cDNA, which provided the sequencing template. Profiling relied on immunoSEQ multiplex PCR, and the TCRdb table lists in-frame clones only, not all of them. The sample lists 170,000 or so clones, 55% to 75% occurring once. As for treatment: oral pan-JAK inhibitor, 5-10 mg twice daily. Source: CD4+ T cells sorted from blood, taken at week 4, from a patient treated with tofacitinib. The receptors were gathered from a human donor with alopecia areata.

The chain links TRBV29-1 to TRBJ1-4; D is ambiguous. The length of the CDR3 is 11 residues. Germline CDR1 SQVTM, CDR2 ANQGSEA. Trimming left V 5 bases short and J 7 bases short, with 8 bases between. Written as DNA, the CDR3 is TGCAGCGTTCTTGAGGGTGAAAAACTGTTTTTT. It codes for CSVLEGEKLFF.

The chain combines TRBV6-6 with TRBJ1-1; TRBD1 agrees at 9 bases. Germline-derived CDR1 and CDR2 are MNHNY and SVGAGI (reference sequence). The CDR3 runs 15 residues. V shed 7 bases and J 6 bases; nucleotides not matched to a gene: 12. CDR3 residues: CASIQTRTGASEAFF. The CDR3 DNA follows: TGTGCCAGCATCCAAACCCGGACAGGGGCATCTGAAGCTTTCTTT.

The chain joins TRBV29-1 to TRBJ2-2, with a tentative D call TRBD2 (6 bases). Trimming shortened V by 7 bases and J by 5 bases, and 17 bases separated the two germline ends. Germline lookup yields CDR1 SQVTM and CDR2 ANQGSEA. The CDR3 extends over 14 amino acids. The CDR3 spells CSGGPGVGTGELFF. For the CDR3, the DNA is TGCAGCGGGGGTCCGGGGGTCGGGACCGGGGAGCTGTTTTTT.

The chain links TRBV29-1 to TRBJ2-5; perhaps TRBD2 as D (6 bases). Trimming stripped 7 bases from V and 4 bases from J, with 13 bases between. CDR1 and CDR2 (germline): SQVTM, ANQGSEA. The length of the CDR3 is 12 residues. CDR3 DNA: TGCAGCGCCGAGAGGGGAGGAGAGACCCAGTACTTC. Its translation is CSAERGGETQYF.

This sequence joins TRBV13 and TRBJ2-1, with 10 bases matching TRBD1. Losses at the gene ends were 3 bases for V and 9 bases for J; bases not matched to a gene: 11. There are 16 residues in the CDR3. The germline V gene encodes CDR1 PRHDT and CDR2 FYEKMQ (reference sequence). As DNA, the CDR3 is TGTGCCAGCAGCTTGGTTGGGACAGGGGATGAGGGTGAGCAGTTCTTC. It yields the protein CASSLVGTGDEGEQFF.

The chain recombines TRBV27 with TRBJ2-6, with D possibly being TRBD1 or TRBD2 (5 bases each). The germline V gene encodes CDR1 MNHEY and CDR2 SMNVEV (reference sequence). V lost 1 base, J lost 2 bases, and 9 bases lay in between. This CDR3 is built from 16 residues. The DNA for the CDR3 is TGTGCCAGCAGTTTATTTCGGGGCCCTGGGGCCAACGTCCTGACTTTC. Amino acid sequence: CASSLFRGPGANVLTF.

The rearrangement links TRBV29-1 to TRBJ2-7; 9 bases are shared with TRBD1. Looked up from germline, CDR1 is SQVTM and CDR2 is ANQGSEA. The V gene end was trimmed by 4 bases and the J gene end by 5 bases; junction bases not matched to a gene: 3. CDR3 length equals 12 residues. The CDR3 sequence is CSVGTGGHEQYF. CDR3 DNA sequence: TGCAGCGTTGGTACAGGGGGCCACGAGCAGTACTTC.

The chain recombines TRBV29-1 with TRBJ2-7; the match to TRBD1 covers 7 bases. Trimming took 7 bases from V and 4 from J; bases not matched to a gene: 10. CDR3 size: 13 residues. The germline gives CDR1 SQVTM, CDR2 ANQGSEA. In DNA form, the CDR3 reads TGCAGCGCATCGACAGGGAGAGGGTACGAGCAGTACTTC. It specifies CSASTGRGYEQYF.

The chain uses TRBV30 and TRBJ1-1; 8 nucleotides align to TRBD1. Germline assignment: CDR1 GTSNPN and CDR2 SVGIG (reference sequence). The J segment lost 8 bases and the V segment lost 2 bases, leaving 4 bases of the junction unmatched. The CDR3 consists of 12 residues. The CDR3 nucleotides read TGTGCCTGGAGTCACGGACAGGGCGAAGCTTTCTTT. It yields the protein CAWSHGQGEAFF. The full variable domain, completed using reference TRBV30 and TRBJ1-1, is SQTIHQWPATLVQPVGSPLSLECTVEGTSNPNLYWYRQAAGRGLQLLFYSVGIGQISSEVPQNLSASRPQDRQFILSSKKLLLSDSGFYLCAWSHGQGEAFFGQGTRLTVV.

This clone was counted once. The J gene is TRBJ2-3, the V gene TRBV4-3; a weak D match, TRBD1 (6 bases). CDR3 length equals 14 residues. Germline V CDR1 and CDR2: LGHNA, YSLEER. V lost 4 bases, J lost 2 bases, and 10 bases lay in between. CDR3 loop: CASSLRTATDTQYF. CDR3 DNA sequence: TGCGCCAGCAGCCTCAGGACAGCCACAGATACGCAGTATTTT.

The chain carries TRBV6-5 and TRBJ1-1; D unclear. Trimming took off 7 bases at V and 7 bases at J, with 13 bases between the two ends. Germline V CDR1 and CDR2: MNHEY, SVGAGI. The CDR3 contains 12 residues. The CDR3 reads CASIKSRGEAFF. In nucleotides, the CDR3 is TGTGCCAGCATCAAGTCCCGGGGTGAAGCTTTCTTT.

This clone came up once. The chain links TRBV7-2 to TRBJ2-7; D is ambiguous. Trimming pared 4 bases from V and 2 bases from J, leaving 15 bases between. This CDR3 spans 15 amino acids. Germline V gene sequence: CDR1 SGHTA, CDR2 FQGNSA. CDR3 in DNA: TGTGCCAGCAGCTCCAGACCCTCAGGTCCCTACGAGCAGTACTTC. It translates to CASSSRPSGPYEQYF.

This rearrangement joins TRBV2 to TRBJ2-1; the D gene could be TRBD1 or TRBD2 (5 bases each). Germline assignment: CDR1 SNHLY and CDR2 FYNNEI. The germline V and J ends were trimmed by 5 bases and 8 bases, with 13 bases remaining between them. This CDR3 comprises 13 residues. Here the CDR3 DNA reads TGTGCCAGCAGTCCATCCGGGGCCCATGAGCAGTTCTTC. This translates into CASSPSGAHEQFF.

The chain combines TRBV2 with TRBJ2-7, with 9 bases matching TRBD2. The V gene end was trimmed by 5 bases and the J gene end by 5 bases; junction bases not matched to a gene: 10. This CDR3 comprises 15 residues. Germline CDR1 and CDR2: SNHLY and FYNNEI. CDR3: CASSLGLAGLHEQYF. In DNA, the CDR3 is TGTGCCAGCAGTCTAGGGCTAGCGGGGCTCCACGAGCAGTACTTC.

This clone was recorded only once. The chain links TRBV30 to TRBJ1-1; D is ambiguous. CDR3 length: 16 amino acids. The V and J ends lost 0 bases and 1 base respectively, with 15 bases between them. CDR1 is GTSNPN, CDR2 SVGIG, per germline (reference sequence). CDR3 sequence: CAWSVPREAPNTEAFF. CDR3 DNA sequence: TGTGCCTGGAGTGTACCCCGGGAGGCCCCGAACACTGAAGCTTTCTTT.